These 28 T cell receptor beta chains came from one sample sequenced in a study of CXCR3-negative and CXCR3-positive naive CD8 T cells (dated by TCRdb to about 2019). Reads for this sample came from a NextSeq 550. The Human TCR Profiling Kit (MiLaboratory) was used to prepare UMI-labeled 5' RACE TRB cDNA libraries. Each entry corresponds to one CDR3 protein sequence from reads that TCRdb reprocessed, and DNA is not given. This sample's table lists 150,000 or so distinct CDR3 sequences. The ten largest clones take up about 0.3% of the sample. Sequences were obtained from naive CXCR3- CD8+ T cells from blood. In light of the paper, this sample's cell subset or site label describes: CD45RO-CCR7+CD27+CD95- naive CD8+ T cells lacking CXCR3 (TNR3-). All receptors derive from a human donor in good health. Some clones in this sample may be carry-over from other donors' samples.

The gene calls are TRBV10-3 and TRBJ1-3. The CDR3 runs 16 residues. The germline V gene has CDR1 ENHRY and CDR2 SYGVKD. CDR3 loop: CAISERANSWANTIYF.

The J gene is TRBJ2-3, the V gene TRBV4-2; TCRdb proposes TRBD2, but this gene call is untestable without DNA. Germline V gene data show CDR1 as LGHNA and CDR2 as YNFKEQ. The CDR3 contains 16 residues. The CDR3 loop reads CASSQTSGGALDTQYF.

The chain uses TRBV24-1 and TRBJ2-1. This CDR3 spans 17 amino acids. CDR1 and CDR2 from the germline V gene are KGHDR and SFDVKD. The CDR3 reads CATSDRRIVTSYNEQFF.

This chain connects TRBV4-1 to TRBJ2-4; TCRdb outputs TRBD1, but without DNA this stays unchecked. The CDR3 contains 15 residues. Germline CDR1 MGHRA, CDR2 YSYEKL. CDR3 sequence reads: CASSSISGGRGIQYF.

V and J are TRBV7-9 and TRBJ2-5; TCRdb reports TRBD2, a call that lacks DNA to check it against. CDR3 length: 13 residues. CDR1 is SEHNR and CDR2 is FQNEAQ in the germline V gene (reference sequence). The CDR3 sequence: CASSTPPQETQYF.

J is TRBJ2-1 and V is TRBV12-3 or TRBV12-4; the TCRdb call, TRBD1, lacks DNA for checking. The CDR3 has 16 residues. This chain's CDR3 is CASSLRVSVTGSEQFF.

The genes are TRBV28 and TRBJ2-7. Germline CDR1 is MDHEN and CDR2 is SYDVKM. The CDR3 totals 14 residues. The CDR3 here is CASSKLEGSYEQYF.

The chain joins TRBV7-6 to TRBJ2-1; TCRdb returns TRBD2, unconfirmable since there is no DNA. Germline CDR1 is SGHVS and CDR2 is FNYEAQ. There are 14 residues in the CDR3. This CDR3 is CASSLGRLAFEQFF.

This CDR3 is CASSHSFGDYEQYF. The gene calls are TRBV4-3 and TRBJ2-7. Germline V gene data show CDR1 as LGHNA and CDR2 as YSLEER. The CDR3 has 14 residues.

The chain is built from TRBV12-3 or TRBV12-4 and TRBJ1-5. The length of the CDR3 is 15 residues. CDR3 sequence reads: CASSWGPGPNQPQHF.

The rearrangement joins TRBV3-1 to TRBJ1-2; TCRdb returns TRBD1, unconfirmable since there is no DNA. The CDR3 contains 15 residues. Germline CDR1 and CDR2: LGHDT and YNNKEL (reference sequence). The CDR3 protein is CASSPQGRPGYGYIF.

The chain recombines TRBV2 with TRBJ1-1; TCRdb's D gene call, TRBD1, goes unchecked for lack of DNA. The germline V gene has CDR1 SNHLY and CDR2 FYNNEI. The length of the CDR3 is 14 residues. CDR3 protein: CASSPRDSNTEAFF.

This rearrangement joins TRBV29-1 to TRBJ2-3; absent DNA, TCRdb's TRBD1 call cannot be checked. The germline V gene encodes CDR1 SQVTM and CDR2 ANQGSEA. CDR3 length equals 14 residues. CDR3 amino acids: CSVETRVPWSHKYF.

The CDR3 reads CASSLDAGNQPQHF. The chain joins TRBV7-9 to TRBJ1-5. The CDR3 has 14 residues. Germline CDR1 is SEHNR and CDR2 is FQNEAQ (reference sequence).

This rearrangement joins TRBV15 to TRBJ2-1; TCRdb selects TRBD2, and the lack of DNA leaves this call unchecked. The CDR3 is 19 residues long. Germline CDR1 and CDR2: LNHNV and YYDKDF (reference sequence). CDR3 sequence: CATSAHSGLAGSFYNEQFF. Variable domain in full (rest from reference TRBV15 and TRBJ2-1): DAMVIQNPRYQVTQFGKPVTLSCSQTLNHNVMYWYQQKSSQAPKLLFHYYDKDFNNEADTPDNFQSRRPNTSFCFLDIRSPGLGDTAMYLCATSAHSGLAGSFYNEQFFGPGTRLTVL.

V usage is TRBV29-1 and J usage is TRBJ1-5. CDR3 length equals 13 residues. CDR1 is SQVTM and CDR2 is ANQGSEA in the germline V gene. The CDR3 is CSVAEGNGQPQHF.

The chain has TRBV6-2 or TRBV6-3 and TRBJ2-7; TCRdb's D call of TRBD1 is untestable without DNA. Germline V gives CDR1 MNHEY, CDR2 SVGEGT. The CDR3 length is 14 residues. CDR3: CASSYVSPLDEQYF.

The chain combines TRBV7-2 with TRBJ2-7; the TCRdb D gene call, TRBD2, has no DNA to confirm it. The CDR3 has 16 residues. Germline values: CDR1 SGHTA, CDR2 FQGNSA. CDR3 in amino acids: CASSAGLAGSSYEQYF.

The chain joins TRBV25-1 to TRBJ2-2. The CDR3 extends over 14 amino acids. Per the germline V gene, CDR1 is MGHDK and CDR2 is SYGVNS. This CDR3 is CASSGQRYTGELFF.

The chain has TRBV7-9 and TRBJ2-1. The germline gives CDR1 SEHNR, CDR2 FQNEAQ (reference sequence). This CDR3 comprises 13 residues. CDR3 sequence reads: CASVTPSYNEQFF.

The chain carries TRBV28 and TRBJ1-1; there is no DNA to check the TCRdb D call of TRBD1. CDR1 MDHEN and CDR2 SYDVKM come from the germline V gene. The CDR3 length is 13 residues. The CDR3 is CASSLTGQGSNFF.

The genes are TRBV10-3 and TRBJ1-6; TCRdb designates TRBD1, a call that cannot be tested without DNA. There are 16 residues in the CDR3. Per the germline V gene, CDR1 is ENHRY and CDR2 is SYGVKD. This CDR3 reads CAISDYRGQGDSPLHF.

The chain links TRBV29-1 to TRBJ2-4. The CDR3 has 14 amino acids. In germline, CDR1 is SQVTM, CDR2 ANQGSEA. The CDR3 is CSVEDGTFKNIQYF.

This chain connects TRBV7-9 to TRBJ2-7; TCRdb's D gene call, TRBD1, goes unchecked for lack of DNA. The CDR3 has 15 amino acids. Germline V lookup: CDR1 SEHNR, CDR2 FQNEAQ (reference sequence). CDR3 loop: CASSSLLDTGSEQYF. The whole variable domain, remainder taken from reference TRBV7-9 and TRBJ2-7, is DTGVSQNPRHKITKRGQNVTFRCDPISEHNRLYWYRQTLGQGPEFLTYFQNEAQLEKSRLLSDRFSAERPKGSFSTLEIQRTEQGDSAMYLCASSSLLDTGSEQYFGPGTRLTVT.

The rearrangement uses TRBV9 and TRBJ1-5. The germline V gene has CDR1 SGDLS and CDR2 YYNGEE. The CDR3 is made up of 16 amino acids. CDR3 sequence reads: CASSRSEAGFNQPQHF.

The chain couples TRBV7-2 to TRBJ2-1; lacking DNA, the TRBD1 call made by TCRdb goes unchecked. The CDR3 is 15 residues long. In germline, CDR1 is SGHTA, CDR2 FQGNSA. Here the CDR3 reads CASSLVGGGGNEQFF.

This rearrangement joins TRBV29-1 to TRBJ2-1. The germline gives CDR1 SQVTM, CDR2 ANQGSEA. The CDR3 consists of 13 residues. The CDR3 loop is CSHEGLFSDEQFF.

The chain employs TRBV5-5 and TRBJ2-7; no DNA is available, so the TRBD2 call from TCRdb remains unchecked. Germline loops: CDR1 SGHKS, CDR2 YYEKEE (reference sequence). The CDR3 extends over 16 amino acids. This CDR3 reads CASSLGFGGVSYEQYF.